This entry lists 30 T cell receptor beta chains sequenced from one sample in a study of cytomegalovirus exposure and HLA in healthy donors. PCR employed 60 Vbeta and 13 Jbeta primers. Here immunoSEQ multiplex PCR was the method, and the copy in TCRdb shows in-frame clones only, minus some. The sample lists about 120,000 clones, 70% to 80% occurring once. Sample: PBMCs. These receptors all stem from a woman younger than 45 in good health and CMV-seropositive.

V and J are TRBV5-1 and TRBJ2-2, with 10 bases fitting TRBD2. CDR1 and CDR2 (germline): SGHRS, YFSETQ. This CDR3 has 17 amino acids. Losses at the gene ends were 4 bases for V and 3 bases for J; bases not matched to a gene: 9. CDR3 protein: CASSPTLAGEDTGELFF. CDR3 bases: TGCGCCAGCAGCCCCACCCTAGCGGGAGAGGACACCGGGGAGCTGTTTTTT.

The rearrangement uses TRBV10-3 and TRBJ2-5; D might be TRBD1 (6 bases). CDR1 and CDR2 (germline): ENHRY, SYGVKD. This CDR3 region has 16 residues. Trimming removed 2 bases at V and 5 bases at J, with 18 bases between. The CDR3 here is CAISEPNRAGHETQYF. The CDR3 nucleotides are TGTGCCATCAGTGAGCCCAACAGGGCAGGCCACGAGACCCAGTACTTC.

Only a few counts were recorded for this clone. The genes are TRBV4-1 and TRBJ2-1, with D hard to call. Deletions cut 1 base from V and 3 bases from J, with 13 bases between. CDR3 length: 16 residues. Germline V CDR1 and CDR2: MGHRA, YSYEKL. CDR3 loop: CASSQVLEKNYNEQFF. The CDR3 region has the DNA TGCGCCAGCAGCCAAGTCCTCGAGAAGAACTACAATGAGCAGTTCTTC.

CDR3 nucleotide sequence: TGTGCCGGTGACAGGGATCAAGAGACCCAGTACTTC. Its translation is CAGDRDQETQYF. This rearrangement joins TRBV2 to TRBJ2-5; 7 bases fit TRBD1. Germline V CDR1 and CDR2: SNHLY, FYNNEI. The J segment lost 2 bases and the V segment lost 11 bases, leaving 5 bases of the junction unmatched. The CDR3 totals 12 residues.

This clone was picked up one time. The rearrangement links TRBV15 to TRBJ2-7, with D unclear. Germline CDR1 LNHNV, CDR2 YYDKDF (reference sequence). V shed 0 bases and J shed 3 bases, with 18 bases lying between them. The CDR3 length is 17 residues. The CDR3 DNA reads as TGTGCCACCAGCAGAGAAGCGACTCCCACTAACAACTACGAGCAGTACTTC. Protein: CATSREATPTNNYEQYF. Based on the CDR3 plus reference TRBV15 and TRBJ2-7, the full variable domain is DAMVIQNPRYQVTQFGKPVTLSCSQTLNHNVMYWYQQKSSQAPKLLFHYYDKDFNNEADTPDNFQSRRPNTSFCFLDIRSPGLGDTAMYLCATSREATPTNNYEQYFGPGTRLTVT.

V usage is TRBV6-1 and J usage is TRBJ1-5; TRBD1 matches at 7 bases. Germline lookup yields CDR1 MNHNS and CDR2 SASEGT. Trimming removed 10 bases from V and 0 bases from J; junction bases left unmatched: 6. This CDR3 region has 14 residues. The CDR3 sequence: CATRTGHSNQPQHF. CDR3 coding DNA: TGTGCCACCCGGACAGGACATAGCAATCAGCCCCAGCATTTT.

J is TRBJ2-5 and V is TRBV6-5; 10 nucleotides align to TRBD1. The better agreement between TRBJ2-7 and the DNA end casts doubt on the J call. The CDR3 has 15 residues. Per germline, CDR1 MNHEY and CDR2 SVGAGI. In nucleotides, the CDR3 is TGTGCCAGCAGTCTTTCTTGGACAGGGGGCTACGAGCAGTACTTC. This sequence encodes CASSLSWTGGYEQYF.

The chain joins TRBV29-1 to TRBJ2-1, with TRBD2 matching over 10 bases. The CDR3 length is 17 residues. V gave up 0 bases and J gave up 6 bases; unmatched junction bases: 11. CDR1 and CDR2 (germline): SQVTM, ANQGSEA. The DNA of the CDR3 is TGCAGCGTTGAAGATCTTTCCGGTAGCGGGGGGCGCAATGAGCAGTTCTTC. Amino acids: CSVEDLSGSGGRNEQFF.

As concerns this clone: Other DNA sequences within the sample encode an identical CDR3. This chain connects TRBV19 to TRBJ1-5, with a possible D match to TRBD1 (5 bases). The CDR3 has 18 amino acids. Germline V lookup: CDR1 LNHDA, CDR2 SQIVND (reference sequence). V was clipped by 5 bases and J by 1 base, with 21 bases between them. CDR3 bases: TGTGCCAGTAGTCTAACACACATAACAGGTTACAGCAATCAGCCCCAGCATTTT. This encodes CASSLTHITGYSNQPQHF.

The chain links TRBV12-5 to TRBJ1-1, with D unresolved. The germline V gene encodes CDR1 LGHNT and CDR2 FRNRAP. Trimming removed 0 bases from V and 0 bases from J, with 11 bases in between. CDR3 length: 16 residues. CDR3 protein: CASGLVPSSLNTEAFF. DNA of the CDR3: TGTGCTAGTGGTTTGGTACCGTCCAGTTTGAACACTGAAGCTTTCTTT.

This sequence joins TRBV19 and TRBJ1-2; 9 bases map to TRBD1. The CDR3 loop spans 15 amino acids. The junction had 4 bases not matched to a gene; V was cut back by 4 bases and J by 1 base. Germline CDR1 and CDR2: LNHDA and SQIVND (reference sequence). CDR3 sequence (DNA): TGTGCCAGTAGTACTACAGGGGGCGTTAACTATGGCTACACCTTC. Its protein product is CASSTTGGVNYGYTF.

The J gene is TRBJ2-7, the V gene TRBV12-2; the table calls TRBD1, which could not be checked here. TRBV12-2 is an annotated pseudogene. The CDR3 has 15 residues. Here the CDR3 DNA reads TGTGCAAGTCGCCCGTCGACAGGGAACTCCTACGAGCAGTACTTC. As protein: CASRPSTGNSYEQYF.

The chain couples TRBV2 to TRBJ1-4, with D perhaps matching TRBD1 (5 bases). Trimming took 8 bases from V and 6 from J, leaving 16 bases between them. Germline assignment: CDR1 SNHLY and CDR2 FYNNEI. The CDR3 has 14 amino acids. The DNA of the CDR3 is TGTGCCAGCCAACTGGGCAGGGAGGATGAAAAACTGTTTTTT. This encodes CASQLGREDEKLFF.

The chain uses TRBV5-1 and TRBJ1-2, with TRBD1 identical over 9 bases. The CDR3 length is 18 residues. The germline V gene encodes CDR1 SGHRS and CDR2 YFSETQ. V trimming: 2 bases; J trimming: 6 bases; junction bases outside the gene matches: 17. Here the CDR3 reads CASSLTGQGSRQWDGYTF. In DNA, the CDR3 is TGCGCCAGCAGCTTAACCGGACAGGGGAGCCGCCAGTGGGATGGCTACACCTTC.

The CDR3 DNA sequence: TGCGCCAGCAGCCCCGGACTAGCGGGGGGCTACAATGAGCAGTTCTTC. Protein sequence: CASSPGLAGGYNEQFF. The V gene is TRBV4-1, the J gene TRBJ2-1; 14 nucleotides agree with TRBD2. Germline-derived CDR1 and CDR2 are MGHRA and YSYEKL. The CDR3 contains 16 residues. V lost 4 bases, J lost 3 bases, and 2 bases stayed unmatched.

This clone occurred once. The genes are TRBV25-1 and TRBJ1-2; D is possibly TRBD1 (5 bases). This CDR3 comprises 11 residues. V lost 7 bases and J lost 7, with 10 bases in between. CDR1 is MGHDK, CDR2 SYGVNS, per germline. The CDR3 reads CASTQGGGYTF. In DNA form, the CDR3 reads TGTGCCAGCACCCAGGGAGGTGGCTACACCTTC.

V and J are TRBV6-5 and TRBJ2-5, with D maybe TRBD1 (5 bases). Near its end, the DNA agrees better with TRBJ2-7, so the J call may be wrong. The CDR3 consists of 13 residues. Per the germline V gene, CDR1 is MNHEY and CDR2 is SVGAGI. This CDR3 is CASSYATAYEQYF. Written as DNA, the CDR3 is TGTGCCAGCAGTTATGCGACAGCCTACGAGCAGTACTTC.

As regards this clone: One junction end does not reproduce the germline sequence, and a read error may be involved. This rearrangement joins TRBV7-9 to TRBJ2-2; possibly TRBD1 for D (6 bases). Germline loops: CDR1 SEHNR, CDR2 FQNEAQ (reference sequence). CDR3 length equals 16 residues. CDR3 in DNA: TGTTCCAGCAGACTCCCCTGGACAGAGAGCACCGGGGAGCTGTTTTTT. This sequence encodes CSSRLPWTESTGELFF.

The chain couples TRBV20-1 to TRBJ2-5, with D hard to call. The J call may be in error: the DNA end matches TRBJ2-7 better. CDR3 length: 11 amino acids. Germline CDR1 DFQATT, CDR2 SNEGSKA (reference sequence). This chain's CDR3 is CSARLQYEQYF. CDR3 in DNA: TGCAGTGCTAGACTACAGTACGAGCAGTACTTC.

V is TRBV7-9 and J is TRBJ1-1; no clear D gene. The CDR3 is 12 amino acids. The ends were cut back, 3 bases at V and 2 bases at J, with 4 bases in the middle. Germline loops: CDR1 SEHNR, CDR2 FQNEAQ (reference sequence). The DNA for the CDR3 is TGTGCCAGCAGCTTTTCAAACACTGAAGCTTTCTTT. Its protein is CASSFSNTEAFF.

The J gene is TRBJ2-7, the V gene TRBV5-1; the match to TRBD1 covers 9 bases. The CDR3 loop spans 14 amino acids. Losses at the gene ends were 0 bases for V and 4 bases for J; bases not matched to a gene: 2. Looked up from germline, CDR1 is SGHRS and CDR2 is YFSETQ. Written as DNA, the CDR3 is TGCGCCAGCAGCTTGGGACAGGGGGTATACGAGCAGTACTTC. This gives the protein CASSLGQGVYEQYF.

This clone was observed once. The chain employs TRBV2 and TRBJ2-7; 9 nucleotides align to TRBD2. CDR1 SNHLY and CDR2 FYNNEI come from the germline V gene. The CDR3 loop spans 15 amino acids. The ends lost 3 bases at V and 12 bases at J; junction bases unmatched: 15. CDR3 bases: TGTGCCAGCAGTGAGCCCGGTAGCGGGGGCCCGTGCCCGTACTTC. It codes for CASSEPGSGGPCPYF.

The chain has TRBV5-1 and TRBJ1-3; maybe TRBD1 (5 bases). The CDR3 totals 14 residues. Trimming left V 4 bases short and J 2 bases short, with 10 bases between. Germline-derived CDR1 and CDR2 are SGHRS and YFSETQ. CDR3 sequence (DNA): TGCGCCAGCAGCCCAGACAGTGCTGGAAACACCATATATTTT. Amino acid sequence: CASSPDSAGNTIYF.

The chain carries TRBV30 and TRBJ1-6; 8 nucleotides agree with TRBD1. The CDR3 contains 17 residues. Germline-derived CDR1 and CDR2 are GTSNPN and SVGIG (reference sequence). V was clipped by 3 bases and J by 2 bases; unmatched bases: 9. The CDR3 nucleotides are TGTGCCTGGAGGCCGGGACAGGCGCCCGCCTATAATTCACCCCTCCACTTT. Protein: CAWRPGQAPAYNSPLHF.

The V gene is TRBV6-5, the J gene TRBJ2-1, with D hard to call. This CDR3 is 14 amino acids long. The germline V gene has CDR1 MNHEY and CDR2 SVGAGI. Deletions cut 6 bases from V and 5 bases from J, with 14 bases between. CDR3 DNA: TGTGCCAGCAGGTTATTGGGCGTACACAATGAGCAGTTCTTC. Translation: CASRLLGVHNEQFF.

The V gene is TRBV30, the J gene TRBJ2-7, with D possibly being TRBD2 (6 bases). Per the germline V gene, CDR1 is GTSNPN and CDR2 is SVGIG (reference sequence). V dropped 1 base and J dropped 5 bases, with 12 bases sitting between them. This CDR3 contains 13 residues. The CDR3 is CAWSAGWGDEQYF. In nucleotides, the CDR3 is TGTGCCTGGAGTGCAGGTTGGGGGGACGAGCAGTACTTC. Together with reference TRBV30 and TRBJ2-7, the CDR3 gives the full variable domain: SQTIHQWPATLVQPVGSPLSLECTVEGTSNPNLYWYRQAAGRGLQLLFYSVGIGQISSEVPQNLSASRPQDRQFILSSKKLLLSDSGFYLCAWSAGWGDEQYFGPGTRLTVT.

The chain recombines TRBV29-1 with TRBJ2-3, with 11 positions matching TRBD2. Germline V gene sequence: CDR1 SQVTM, CDR2 ANQGSEA. Unmatched junction bases numbered 20, after V lost 7 bases and J lost 2 bases. The CDR3 contains 19 residues. CDR3 in amino acids: CSGRKRLAGTNTITDTQYF. The CDR3 DNA follows: TGCAGCGGAAGGAAAAGACTAGCGGGAACCAATACTATCACAGATACGCAGTATTTT.

The J gene is TRBJ2-7, the V gene TRBV6-5, with D perhaps matching TRBD2 (5 bases). Germline CDR1 MNHEY, CDR2 SVGAGI. The CDR3 is 13 amino acids. V lost 1 base to trimming and J lost 6 bases, with 10 bases between them. This chain's CDR3 is CASSYFKAGEQYF. The CDR3 nucleotides read TGTGCCAGCAGTTACTTTAAGGCGGGCGAGCAGTACTTC.

In DNA form, the CDR3 reads TGTGCCAGTAGTCCCCCGGACAGGCAGCCGAACACTGAAGCTTTCTTT. It is translated as CASSPPDRQPNTEAFF. This sequence joins TRBV19 and TRBJ1-1; 7 bases align to TRBD1. V shed 5 bases, J shed 1 base, and the junction held 10 bases outside the gene matches. CDR3 length: 16 amino acids. The germline V gene has CDR1 LNHDA and CDR2 SQIVND (reference sequence).

The chain has TRBV7-2 and TRBJ1-2; 9 bases align to TRBD1. After removal of 5 bases from V and 5 bases from J, the junction contained 15 bases not matched to a gene. This CDR3 spans 17 amino acids. Germline V gene data show CDR1 as SGHTA and CDR2 as FQGNSA. Written as DNA, the CDR3 is TGTGCCAGCAGCCCCGGCTTTGGACAGGGGCTAATGTATGGCTACACCTTC. This translates into CASSPGFGQGLMYGYTF.